Below, 31 T cell receptor beta chains from the same sample are listed, as sequenced in a study of CD8+ T cells in alopecia areata. Treatment described: oral pan-JAK inhibitor, 5-10 mg twice daily. Extracted RNA was reverse transcribed into cDNA, the sequencing template. Sequencing used immunoSEQ multiplex PCR; TCRdb keeps in-frame clones, though not all of them. The table has approximately 170,000 clones, less than 80% seen once. The source was CD4+ T cells sorted from blood, collected at week 24, from a patient treated with tofacitinib. The receptors were gathered from a human donor with alopecia areata.

The chain employs TRBV14 and TRBJ2-7, with a possible D match to TRBD1 (6 bases). Per germline, CDR1 SGHDN and CDR2 FVKESK. This CDR3 is 16 amino acids long. Trimming cost V 1 base and J 2 bases, with 15 bases left between them. In nucleotides, the CDR3 is TGTGCCAGCAGCCAAGGTTTGGGACAAGGCCCCTACGAGCAGTACTTC. The encoded protein is CASSQGLGQGPYEQYF.

The V call is TRBV29-1, the J call TRBJ1-6, with unresolved D. Per the germline V gene, CDR1 is SQVTM and CDR2 is ANQGSEA. Trimming stripped 2 bases from V and 7 bases from J, with 12 bases between. The CDR3 covers 14 residues. The CDR3: CSVESFTLNSPLHF. The DNA for the CDR3 is TGCAGCGTTGAAAGCTTTACGTTGAATTCACCCCTCCACTTT.

Many counts were recorded for this clone. The CDR3: CASSLLGTRTDTQYF. CDR3 in DNA: TGCGCCAGCAGCTTGCTCGGCACCCGGACAGATACGCAGTATTTT. The rearrangement links TRBV5-1 to TRBJ2-3; the D is unclear. Trimming shortened V by 1 base and J by 3 bases, and 12 bases separated the two germline ends. The CDR3 has 15 amino acids. The V gene's germline CDR1 is SGHRS and CDR2 YFSETQ.

This rearrangement joins TRBV7-9 to TRBJ2-7; D call uncertain. The V and J ends lost 5 bases and 2 bases respectively, with 13 bases between them. Germline V gene data show CDR1 as SEHNR and CDR2 as FQNEAQ (reference sequence). This CDR3 contains 14 residues. CDR3 in amino acids: CASSPRTETYEQYF. In DNA form, the CDR3 reads TGTGCCAGCAGCCCCCGGACGGAGACCTACGAGCAGTACTTC.

The chain combines TRBV5-6 with TRBJ2-5; D uncertain. Trimming left V 1 base short and J 1 base short, with 11 bases between. This CDR3 is 15 amino acids long. Germline CDR1 is SGHDT and CDR2 is YYEEEE. In DNA, the CDR3 is TGTGCCAGCAGCTTGAGTCCCCAGGCCCAAGAGACCCAGTACTTC. This encodes CASSLSPQAQETQYF.

This rearrangement joins TRBV30 to TRBJ2-6; D gene ambiguous. Trimming stripped 2 bases from V and 0 bases from J, with 11 bases between. Germline assignment: CDR1 GTSNPN and CDR2 SVGIG (reference sequence). CDR3 length: 16 amino acids. CDR3 nucleotide sequence: TGTGCCTGGAGTAGGCCCCCCAGCTCTGGGGCCAACGTCCTGACTTTC. This gives the protein CAWSRPPSSGANVLTF.

The CDR3 sequence: CATHAPLGTDTQYF. The CDR3 DNA is TGTGCCACCCATGCCCCCCTAGGCACAGATACGCAGTATTTT. V is TRBV28 and J is TRBJ2-3; D not resolved. The V end was cut by 10 bases, the J end by 1 base, with 15 bases between. CDR1 is MDHEN and CDR2 is SYDVKM in the germline V gene. The CDR3 extends over 14 amino acids.

This chain connects TRBV10-3 to TRBJ1-4; D is perhaps TRBD1 (5 bases). V was clipped by 7 bases and J by 6 bases, with 12 bases between them. Germline CDR1 and CDR2: ENHRY and SYGVKD. The CDR3 covers 13 residues. The CDR3, as DNA: TGTGCCATCAACGAGGGGCGGGATGAAAAACTGTTTTTT. Translation: CAINEGRDEKLFF.

This clone showed up just a few times. The chain recombines TRBV11-1 with TRBJ1-1; 8 bases line up with TRBD1. Losses at the gene ends were 6 bases for V and 1 base for J; bases not matched to a gene: 10. The CDR3 is made up of 16 amino acids. Germline V lookup: CDR1 SGHAT, CDR2 FQDESV (reference sequence). CDR3 nucleotides: TGTGCCAGCAGACTGGAGACAGGGGTCCCGAACACTGAAGCTTTCTTT. It encodes CASRLETGVPNTEAFF.

The chain uses TRBV30 and TRBJ1-5, with TRBD1 matching over 8 bases. The germline gives CDR1 GTSNPN, CDR2 SVGIG (reference sequence). CDR3 size: 15 residues. V gave up 3 bases and J gave up 5 bases; unmatched junction bases: 9. CDR3 sequence (DNA): TGTGCCTGGAGCCAAGAGACAGGGGTACATCAGCCCCAGCATTTT. Its protein product is CAWSQETGVHQPQHF.

As to this clone: Other DNA sequences within the sample encode an identical CDR3. The rearrangement uses TRBV29-1 and TRBJ1-6, with no clear D. The CDR3 loop spans 12 amino acids. Germline CDR1 is SQVTM and CDR2 is ANQGSEA. V was clipped by 4 bases and J by 7 bases, with 8 bases between them. The CDR3 nucleotides are TGCAGCGTTGGGGAGCGGAATTCACCCCTCCACTTT. Translation gives CSVGERNSPLHF. Combining the CDR3 with reference TRBV29-1 and TRBJ1-6 gives the whole variable domain SAVISQKPSRDICQRGTSLTIQCQVDSQVTMMFWYRQQPGQSLTLIATANQGSEATYESGFVIDKFPISRPNLTFSTLTVSNMSPEDSSIYLCSVGERNSPLHFGNGTRLTVT.

The V call is TRBV29-1, the J call TRBJ1-1; tentatively, D is TRBD1 (5 bases). The CDR3 sequence is 12 residues long. Germline V gene lookup returns CDR1 SQVTM and CDR2 ANQGSEA. Trimming shortened V by 6 bases and J by 4 bases, and 12 bases separated the two germline ends. CDR3 sequence: CSVGGVPTEAFF. CDR3 sequence (DNA): TGCAGCGTGGGAGGGGTCCCCACTGAAGCTTTCTTT.

The gene calls are TRBV2 and TRBJ1-4; 8 nucleotides match TRBD1. The J segment lost 8 bases and the V segment lost 4 bases, leaving 6 bases of the junction unmatched. The CDR3 is made up of 14 amino acids. The germline gives CDR1 SNHLY, CDR2 FYNNEI. The chain's CDR3 is CASSAQGAREKLFF. CDR3 nucleotides: TGTGCCAGCAGTGCTCAGGGGGCGAGGGAAAAACTGTTTTTT.

The chain is built from TRBV23-1 and TRBJ2-7; D remains ambiguous. TRBV23-1 is recorded as an ORF, its role being uncertain. V lost 0 bases and J lost 3, with 9 bases in between. The CDR3 covers 14 residues. The CDR3 reads CASSQSRKGYEQYF. As DNA, the CDR3 is TGCGCCAGCAGTCAATCACGGAAAGGCTACGAGCAGTACTTC.

This sequence joins TRBV7-9 and TRBJ2-2; no reliable D call. V lost 6 bases, J lost 1 base, and 12 bases lay in between. The CDR3 loop spans 15 amino acids. Germline V gene sequence: CDR1 SEHNR, CDR2 FQNEAQ (reference sequence). In nucleotides, the CDR3 is TGTGCCAGCAGTACGTTCGTGGGGAACACCGGGGAGCTGTTTTTT. It encodes CASSTFVGNTGELFF.

V and J are TRBV2 and TRBJ2-5; 8 bases map to TRBD1. This CDR3 is built from 14 residues. CDR1 and CDR2 from the germline V gene are SNHLY and FYNNEI. V lost 5 bases, J lost 5 bases, and 7 bases stayed unmatched. The CDR3 loop is CASSQGQGWETQYF. The CDR3 DNA follows: TGTGCCAGCAGTCAAGGACAGGGATGGGAGACCCAGTACTTC.

The V call is TRBV27, the J call TRBJ2-5; D is perhaps TRBD1 (5 bases). Trimming cost V 3 bases and J 5 bases, with 16 bases left between them. This CDR3 region has 15 residues. In germline, CDR1 is MNHEY, CDR2 SMNVEV (reference sequence). For the CDR3, the DNA is TGTGCCAGCAGTTTGGAAAGGGGAATTCGGGAGACCCAGTACTTC. Its translation: CASSLERGIRETQYF.

The chain couples TRBV30 to TRBJ1-6; the D is unclear. The CDR3 spans 13 residues. V was shortened by 3 bases and J by 0 bases, with 3 bases between the two germline ends. Germline CDR1 GTSNPN, CDR2 SVGIG (reference sequence). CDR3 sequence (DNA): TGTGCCTGGAGGACCTCCTATAATTCACCCCTCCACTTT. Amino acids: CAWRTSYNSPLHF.

V is TRBV30 and J is TRBJ2-7; 7 nucleotides match TRBD1. Germline CDR1 and CDR2: GTSNPN and SVGIG (reference sequence). The J segment lost 2 bases and the V segment lost 4 bases, leaving 5 bases of the junction unmatched. This CDR3 region has 13 residues. The CDR3 is CAWTRTGPYEQYF. The CDR3 nucleotides are TGTGCCTGGACCAGGACAGGACCCTACGAGCAGTACTTC. Looking up the rest from reference TRBV30 and TRBJ2-7 gives the full variable domain: SQTIHQWPATLVQPVGSPLSLECTVEGTSNPNLYWYRQAAGRGLQLLFYSVGIGQISSEVPQNLSASRPQDRQFILSSKKLLLSDSGFYLCAWTRTGPYEQYFGPGTRLTVT.

The V gene is TRBV30, the J gene TRBJ1-1; D uncertain. Germline CDR1 reads GTSNPN; CDR2 reads SVGIG (reference sequence). The CDR3 consists of 11 residues. V lost 7 bases to trimming and J lost 1 base, with 7 bases between them. The CDR3: CASTKNTEAFF. CDR3 nucleotide sequence: TGTGCCTCGACCAAGAACACTGAAGCTTTCTTT.

V is TRBV14 and J is TRBJ2-3, with D unresolved. CDR1 and CDR2 (germline): SGHDN, FVKESK. The CDR3 is 13 residues long. Trimming cost V 2 bases and J 0 bases, with 3 bases left between them. The CDR3 DNA follows: TGTGCCAGCAGCCAATTTAGCACAGATACGCAGTATTTT. Amino acids: CASSQFSTDTQYF. The entire variable domain, with the rest obtained from reference TRBV14 and TRBJ2-3, is as follows: EAGVTQFPSHSVIEKGQTVTLRCDPISGHDNLYWYRRVMGKEIKFLLHFVKESKQDESGMPNNRFLAERTGGTYSTLKVQPAELEDSGVYFCASSQFSTDTQYFGPGTRLTVL.

This rearrangement joins TRBV29-1 to TRBJ1-1; the D is unclear. V lost 5 bases and J 6 bases, leaving 13 bases between the germline ends. Looked up from germline, CDR1 is SQVTM and CDR2 is ANQGSEA. CDR3 size: 12 residues. In DNA, the CDR3 is TGCAGCGTTAAGGGATTCAGGTCTGAAGCTTTCTTT. This codes for CSVKGFRSEAFF.

The chain uses TRBV4-1 and TRBJ1-2; D not certain. Germline CDR1 is MGHRA and CDR2 is YSYEKL. This CDR3 comprises 15 residues. The V end lost 0 bases, the J end lost 2 bases, and 10 bases lay between the germline ends. Here the CDR3 DNA reads TGCGCCAGCAGCCAAGATCAGACACCGAACTATGGCTACACCTTC. This translates into CASSQDQTPNYGYTF.

The table lists this clone with a few counts. The CDR3 coding sequence is TGCGCCAGCAGCCAAGGCCCCGGGCCGGTTACAGATACGCAGTATTTT. Translated, it gives CASSQGPGPVTDTQYF. The rearrangement links TRBV4-1 to TRBJ2-3; no clear D. V was shortened by 1 base and J by 3 bases, with 14 bases between the two germline ends. Germline loops: CDR1 MGHRA, CDR2 YSYEKL. This CDR3 contains 16 residues.

This clone turned up a few times. The V and J genes are TRBV18 and TRBJ1-5; TRBD1 is a possible D gene (5 bases). The V end lost 3 bases, the J end lost 7 bases, and 16 bases lay between the germline ends. CDR3 length equals 15 residues. Germline assignment: CDR1 KGHSH and CDR2 LQKENI. CDR3 region: CASSPKGAIQQPQHF. CDR3 nucleotides: TGTGCCAGCTCACCTAAAGGGGCGATACAGCAGCCCCAGCATTTT.

This sequence joins TRBV30 and TRBJ1-6; 9 bases agree with TRBD1. This CDR3 is 15 amino acids long. Trimming took 2 bases from V and 11 from J; bases not matched to a gene: 10. Germline V gene sequence: CDR1 GTSNPN, CDR2 SVGIG (reference sequence). The CDR3 here is CAWSFATGGIAPLHF. In nucleotides, the CDR3 is TGTGCCTGGAGTTTTGCGACAGGGGGGATAGCACCCCTCCACTTT.

This chain uses TRBV5-6 with TRBJ1-2, with 11 nucleotides matching TRBD1. The V segment lost 4 bases and the J segment 6 bases; nucleotides outside the gene matches: 2. Germline CDR1 reads SGHDT; CDR2 reads YYEEEE. The CDR3 is 13 residues long. DNA of the CDR3: TGTGCCAGCAGCCCGGACAGGGGGCATGGCTACACCTTC. Its protein is CASSPDRGHGYTF.

The chain couples TRBV27 to TRBJ1-5; a weak D match, TRBD1 (6 bases). The ends were cut back, 8 bases at V and 9 bases at J, with 26 bases in the middle. Germline lookup yields CDR1 MNHEY and CDR2 SMNVEV (reference sequence). The CDR3 is 16 residues long. The DNA for the CDR3 is TGTGCCAGCCCCGACGGAGGAGGGGGGAGGATTCCGCCCCAGCATTTT. Translation gives CASPDGGGGRIPPQHF.

With regard to this clone: The same CDR3 can be traced to other DNA sequences in this sample. The chain links TRBV29-1 to TRBJ1-1, with a tentative D call TRBD1 (5 bases). CDR3 length equals 11 residues. The germline V gene has CDR1 SQVTM and CDR2 ANQGSEA. V gave up 6 bases and J gave up 4 bases, with 9 bases separating them. This CDR3 is CSVGQGTEAFF. The CDR3 DNA reads as TGCAGCGTAGGTCAGGGCACTGAAGCTTTCTTT.

The J gene is TRBJ2-7, the V gene TRBV6-5; either TRBD1 or TRBD2 may supply D (6 bases each). Trimming cost V 5 bases and J 5 bases, with 13 bases left between them. The V gene's germline CDR1 is MNHEY and CDR2 SVGAGI. This CDR3 contains 13 residues. The DNA of the CDR3 is TGTGCCAGCAGTCTGAGAGGGGGGCACGAGCAGTACTTC. Residues: CASSLRGGHEQYF.

The V call is TRBV30, the J call TRBJ2-1; D call uncertain. There are 11 residues in the CDR3. The V and J ends lost 8 bases and 3 bases respectively, with 8 bases between them. Germline V lookup: CDR1 GTSNPN, CDR2 SVGIG (reference sequence). The CDR3 region is CANGIYNEQFF. CDR3 bases: TGTGCCAACGGAATCTACAATGAGCAGTTCTTC.